The entry below gives a single T cell receptor (beta chain) sequence along with its context. Its antigen is not known. The data stem from a study of T-cell memory formation after mild COVID-19. Points from the study as a whole: Among CD4+ contracting clones, most were CM and EM, and CD8+ ones EMRA.

The CDR3 length is 16 residues. Trimming pared 2 bases from V and 6 bases from J, leaving 20 bases between. Germline CDR1 is DFQATT and CDR2 is SNEGSKA (reference sequence). cDNA libraries for TCR alpha and TCR beta, carrying sample barcodes and UMIs, came from 5'RACE with constant-segment primers. In TCRdb, the 5' RACE reads were re-called with MiXCR into one record per CDR3 protein. Of 200,000 to 300,000 distinct CDR3 sequences in the sample, approximately 9% are singletons; the top ten hold 22%. The sample was PBMCs or a T cell subset sorted from them (not recorded which). The sequence came from a man younger than 30 who had mild COVID-19 (a few samples of this study predate the infection). Cell type and time point are not known. V gene TRBV20-1 combines with J gene TRBJ2-1; D unclear. CDR3 sequence: CSARNSERPPCNEQFF. The DNA of the CDR3 is TGCAGTGCTAGAAACAGCGAGCGTCCCCCCTGCAATGAGCAGTTCTTC.